Below are 22 T cell receptor beta chains sequenced from a single sample in a study of PD-1 blockade in classical Hodgkin lymphoma. Time point described: cycle 4 day 1 (C4D1), after less than 7 weeks of nivolumab. Each of the patients experienced relapse following autologous stem cell transplantation, and their brentuximab vedotin exposure differed. TCRdb keeps only in-frame clones here, not all; method: immunoSEQ multiplex PCR. The sample shows about 41,000 clones, approximately 67% of them seen only once. The input for sequencing was peripheral blood mononuclear cells (PBMCs), taken before the fourth cycle of nivolumab. All receptors come from a human donor with classical Hodgkin lymphoma.

The V call is TRBV6-1, the J call TRBJ2-7; TRBD1 matches at 7 bases. The germline CDR1 and CDR2 sequences are MNHNS and SASEGT. CDR3 length: 12 residues. V lost 5 bases, J lost 7 bases, and 5 bases stayed unmatched. CDR3 amino acids: CASSRTGEEQYF. In DNA form, the CDR3 reads TGTGCCAGCAGTAGAACAGGGGAAGAGCAGTACTTC.

V is TRBV2 and J is TRBJ2-5, with TRBD1 matching 8 bases. With 6 bases clipped from V and 9 bases from J, the junction kept 9 bases outside the gene matches. This CDR3 contains 13 residues. Germline V lookup: CDR1 SNHLY, CDR2 FYNNEI. The CDR3 reads CASRQDREEPQYF. In nucleotides, the CDR3 is TGTGCCAGCAGGCAGGACAGGGAGGAGCCCCAGTACTTC. The full variable domain, in which reference TRBV2 and TRBJ2-5 provide the parts outside the CDR3, is EPEVTQTPSHQVTQMGQEVILRCVPISNHLYFYWYRQILGQKVEFLVSFYNNEISEKSEIFDDQFSVERPDGSNFTLKIRSTKLEDSAMYFCASRQDREEPQYFGPGTRLLVL.

The rearrangement links TRBV5-1 to TRBJ1-1, with TRBD1 identical over 10 bases. CDR3 length: 13 amino acids. V gave up 6 bases and J gave up 4 bases; unmatched junction bases: 3. Germline loops: CDR1 SGHRS, CDR2 YFSETQ. The CDR3 here is CASMRTGGTEAFF. The CDR3 DNA sequence: TGCGCCAGCATGAGGACAGGGGGCACTGAAGCTTTCTTT. Supplemented by reference TRBV5-1 and TRBJ1-1, the full variable domain reads KAGVTQTPRYLIKTRGQQVTLSCSPISGHRSVSWYQQTPGQGLQFLFEYFSETQRNKGNFPGRFSGRQFSNSRSEMNVSTLELGDSALYLCASMRTGGTEAFFGQGTRLTVV.

The V and J genes are TRBV30 and TRBJ1-5, with D perhaps matching TRBD1 (6 bases). CDR1 is GTSNPN, CDR2 SVGIG, per germline (reference sequence). This CDR3 is built from 13 residues. V lost 2 bases and J 7 bases, leaving 12 bases between the germline ends. The CDR3 loop reads CAWSQGTEQPQHF. The CDR3 DNA sequence: TGTGCCTGGAGTCAGGGGACGGAGCAGCCCCAGCATTTT.

The DNA for the CDR3 is TGTGCCAGCAGTTACACCCAGACCCCTAACGGCTACACCTTC. Its translation is CASSYTQTPNGYTF. This rearrangement joins TRBV6-5 to TRBJ1-2; D gene uncertain. V lost 2 bases to trimming and J lost 8 bases, with 15 bases between them. The CDR3 is 14 residues long. Germline assignment: CDR1 MNHEY and CDR2 SVGAGI.

This chain connects TRBV4-1 to TRBJ1-1; TRBD1 is a possible D gene (6 bases). Trimming pared 1 base from V and 4 bases from J, leaving 28 bases between. Germline V lookup: CDR1 MGHRA, CDR2 YSYEKL. This CDR3 comprises 20 residues. The CDR3 protein is CASSQAGWARDTRTGTEAFF. DNA of the CDR3: TGCGCCAGCAGCCAAGCGGGATGGGCTCGGGACACACGAACTGGCACTGAAGCTTTCTTT.

This chain connects TRBV7-9 to TRBJ2-1, with 8 bases matching TRBD1. Germline lookup yields CDR1 SEHNR and CDR2 FQNEAQ (reference sequence). Trimming cost V 4 bases and J 3 bases; bases outside gene matches: 8. The CDR3 spans 16 residues. DNA for the CDR3: TGTGCCAGCAGCTACCAACCGGGACAGGTCTACAATGAGCAGTTCTTC. As protein: CASSYQPGQVYNEQFF.

The chain uses TRBV11-2 and TRBJ2-5, with 8 bases that match TRBD2. The germline CDR1 and CDR2 sequences are SGHAT and FQNNGV. The J segment lost 7 bases and the V segment lost 0 bases, leaving 7 bases of the junction unmatched. The CDR3 totals 15 residues. The CDR3, as DNA: TGTGCCAGCAGCTTAGATCAGCGGGAGTGGGGGACCCAGTACTTC. This translates into CASSLDQREWGTQYF.

The chain has TRBV9 and TRBJ2-2, with D unclear. Between the trimmed V and J ends, which lost 0 bases and 5 bases, there was a span of 5 bases. This CDR3 region has 13 residues. Germline V gene lookup returns CDR1 SGDLS and CDR2 YYNGEE. The CDR3, as DNA: TGTGCCAGCAGCGTAGATATAACCGGGGAGCTGTTTTTT. It encodes CASSVDITGELFF. Full variable domain (remainder filled in from reference TRBV9 and TRBJ2-2): DSGVTQTPKHLITATGQRVTLRCSPRSGDLSVYWYQQSLDQGLQFLIQYYNGEERAKGNILERFSAQQFPDLHSELNLSSLELGDSALYFCASSVDITGELFFGEGSRLTVL.

This clone was recorded a few times. The CDR3 nucleotides read TGTGCCAGCAGCGTACTTGGGGGGACAGATACGCAGTATTTT. This encodes CASSVLGGTDTQYF. V is TRBV9 and J is TRBJ2-3, with a weak D call TRBD2 (6 bases). Trimming took off 1 base at V and 3 bases at J, with 9 bases between the two ends. The CDR3 sequence is 14 residues long. Germline V gene sequence: CDR1 SGDLS, CDR2 YYNGEE.

This clone was counted a few times. The CDR3 DNA sequence: TGTGCCATCAGTGTGAGCGGGGGGGCCGGGAATGAGCAGTTCTTC. Its translation: CAISVSGGAGNEQFF. The V call is TRBV10-3, the J call TRBJ2-1; 10 nucleotides match TRBD2. Germline trimming cut 4 bases from V and 7 bases from J; bases unmatched to any gene: 7. Germline V gene sequence: CDR1 ENHRY, CDR2 SYGVKD. The CDR3 extends over 15 amino acids.

This chain joins TRBV7-2 and TRBJ2-5, with a weak D call TRBD1 (5 bases). The V end was cut by 3 bases, the J end by 0 bases, with 14 bases between. This CDR3 is 16 amino acids long. Germline V lookup: CDR1 SGHTA, CDR2 FQGNSA. DNA of the CDR3: TGTGCCAGCAGCTTCATTAGGGGTTCCTACCAAGAGACCCAGTACTTC. Its translation is CASSFIRGSYQETQYF.

The chain employs TRBV4-2 and TRBJ2-5; TRBD2 matches at 10 bases. CDR1 LGHNA and CDR2 YNFKEQ come from the germline V gene. Trimming removed 1 base from V and 13 bases from J; junction bases left unmatched: 18. The CDR3 extends over 17 amino acids. CDR3 sequence (DNA): TGTGCCAGCAGCCAAGTTGGTGTAGCGGGGGGCCTTAGAAAGATGTACTTC. Amino acids: CASSQVGVAGGLRKMYF.

CDR3 region: CASRANSGTGWPNEKLFF. The CDR3 bases are TGTGCCAGCAGGGCAAACTCCGGGACAGGGTGGCCTAATGAAAAACTGTTTTTT. This chain connects TRBV2 to TRBJ1-4; 9 bases align to TRBD1. The V gene's germline CDR1 is SNHLY and CDR2 FYNNEI. This CDR3 is built from 18 residues. V gave up 6 bases and J gave up 3 bases; unmatched junction bases: 14.

This clone was found once. This chain links TRBV2 with TRBJ1-2; 9 bases are a match to TRBD1. J was trimmed by 4 bases and V by 6 bases; bases with no gene match: 6. The germline gives CDR1 SNHLY, CDR2 FYNNEI. This CDR3 region has 14 residues. Here the CDR3 reads CASSRQGDGYGYTF. DNA of the CDR3: TGTGCCAGCAGCCGACAGGGGGATGGCTATGGCTACACCTTC.

A few counts support this clone. The chain recombines TRBV19 with TRBJ1-2; a possible D gene is TRBD1 (6 bases). CDR3 size: 13 residues. Germline CDR1 reads LNHDA; CDR2 reads SQIVND (reference sequence). Trimming removed 5 bases at V and 4 bases at J, with 11 bases between. CDR3 region: CASSEQGLYGYTF. For the CDR3, the DNA is TGTGCCAGTAGTGAACAGGGACTCTATGGCTACACCTTC.

This clone has a handful of counts. The chain links TRBV2 to TRBJ1-1, with D maybe TRBD1 (5 bases). The germline CDR1 and CDR2 sequences are SNHLY and FYNNEI. The CDR3 totals 12 residues. V was shortened by 9 bases and J by 5 bases, with 13 bases between the two germline ends. The CDR3 here is CASSQGVTEAFF. CDR3 coding DNA: TGTGCCAGTTCTCAGGGTGTAACTGAAGCTTTCTTT.

This clone was counted between two and nine times. This chain uses TRBV13 with TRBJ1-1; 10 positions match TRBD1. The V segment lost 1 base and the J segment 1 base; nucleotides outside the gene matches: 6. The length of the CDR3 is 17 residues. Per germline, CDR1 PRHDT and CDR2 FYEKMQ (reference sequence). The CDR3 sequence: CASSLERGQGRNTEAFF. The CDR3 nucleotides are TGTGCCAGCAGCTTAGAGAGGGGACAGGGGAGGAACACTGAAGCTTTCTTT.

The rearrangement links TRBV9 to TRBJ1-1, with TRBD1 identical over 9 bases. V lost 2 bases and J lost 4; bases outside the gene matches: 9. Germline CDR1 is SGDLS and CDR2 is YYNGEE. CDR3 size: 16 residues. The CDR3 here is CASSVSDRGWSTEAFF. For the CDR3, the DNA is TGTGCCAGCAGCGTCTCGGACAGGGGTTGGAGCACTGAAGCTTTCTTT.

This chain connects TRBV5-6 to TRBJ2-3; 7 nucleotides agree with TRBD2. This CDR3 has 17 residues. V was pared by 0 bases and J by 3 bases, with 10 bases of the junction left unmatched. The germline CDR1 and CDR2 sequences are SGHDT and YYEEEE. CDR3 nucleotide sequence: TGTGCCAGCAGCTTGGAGGGGCGGGGGAAGAAAACAGATACGCAGTATTTT. It codes for CASSLEGRGKKTDTQYF. The entire variable domain, with the rest obtained from reference TRBV5-6 and TRBJ2-3, is as follows: DAGVTQSPTHLIKTRGQQVTLRCSPKSGHDTVSWYQQALGQGPQFIFQYYEEEERQRGNFPDRFSGHQFPNYSSELNVNALLLGDSALYLCASSLEGRGKKTDTQYFGPGTRLTVL.

Only a few counts were recorded for this clone. The rearrangement uses TRBV27 and TRBJ1-2; D is uncertain. The CDR3 has 15 amino acids. From germline, CDR1 is MNHEY and CDR2 SMNVEV (reference sequence). Trimming removed 3 bases from V and 5 bases from J, with 16 bases in between. The CDR3 spells CASSFNQVGAYGYTF. Here the CDR3 DNA reads TGTGCCAGCAGTTTCAATCAGGTGGGAGCATATGGCTACACCTTC.

The chain couples TRBV28 to TRBJ1-1; unclear D gene. V was shortened by 2 bases and J by 6 bases, with 10 bases between the two germline ends. Germline CDR1 is MDHEN and CDR2 is SYDVKM. This CDR3 contains 13 residues. CDR3 sequence reads: CASSLVGESEAFF. In nucleotides, the CDR3 is TGTGCCAGCAGTTTAGTGGGTGAGTCTGAAGCTTTCTTT.